Below, 8 T cell receptor beta chains from the same sample are listed, as sequenced in a study of blood T cell repertoires in COVID-19. Clones were read by immunoSEQ multiplex PCR, and TCRdb kept only the in-frame ones, dropping some. The repertoire holds roughly 200,000 clones, with approximately 89% as singletons. Sequenced input: peripheral blood. These receptors all come from an older woman with acute or convalescent COVID-19.

This rearrangement joins TRBV10-3 to TRBJ1-4, with 8 nucleotides matching TRBD1. The V gene's germline CDR1 is ENHRY and CDR2 SYGVKD. The junction had 17 bases not matched to a gene; V was cut back by 8 bases and J by 0 bases. CDR3 length: 19 amino acids. CDR3: CAIAPTGTGRGATNEKLFF. The CDR3 DNA reads TGTGCCATCGCACCAACCGGGACAGGACGAGGAGCAACTAATGAAAAACTGTTTTTT.

The chain couples TRBV18 to TRBJ2-2, with a weak D call TRBD1 (6 bases). The length of the CDR3 is 17 residues. The ends were cut back, 0 bases at V and 0 bases at J, with 11 bases in the middle. Germline CDR1 KGHSH, CDR2 LQKENI. The CDR3 DNA sequence: TGTGCCAGCTCACCACCCTTTAACAGGGCGAACACCGGGGAGCTGTTTTTT. It translates to CASSPPFNRANTGELFF.

The V gene is TRBV10-3, the J gene TRBJ2-5, with D tentatively TRBD2 (6 bases). The germline gives CDR1 ENHRY, CDR2 SYGVKD. V was clipped by 8 bases and J by 4 bases, with 17 bases between them. This CDR3 contains 14 residues. The CDR3 protein is CAIRGGAQGETQYF. CDR3 sequence (DNA): TGTGCCATCCGAGGAGGGGCGCAGGGAGAGACCCAGTACTTC.

The chain combines TRBV20-1 with TRBJ1-3, with TRBD1 matching 11 bases. This CDR3 contains 15 residues. The germline V gene has CDR1 DFQATT and CDR2 SNEGSKA (reference sequence). Trimming removed 3 bases from V and 2 bases from J; junction bases left unmatched: 3. This CDR3 is CSASLGQGAGNTIYF. The DNA for the CDR3 is TGCAGTGCTAGTTTGGGACAGGGGGCTGGAAACACCATATATTTT.

V is TRBV11-2 and J is TRBJ2-6; no clear D. This CDR3 is built from 14 residues. V was clipped by 2 bases and J by 4 bases, with 6 bases between them. Germline V gives CDR1 SGHAT, CDR2 FQNNGV. CDR3 protein: CASSLQYGANVLTF. The CDR3 bases are TGTGCCAGCAGCTTACAGTACGGGGCCAACGTCCTGACTTTC.

This clone was seen a handful of times. The chain recombines TRBV19 with TRBJ1-3; TRBD1 is a possible D gene (6 bases). The CDR3 is made up of 16 amino acids. Deletions cut 7 bases from V and 4 bases from J, with 20 bases between. The germline V gene has CDR1 LNHDA and CDR2 SQIVND (reference sequence). The CDR3 here is CASTANRARTGNTIYF. CDR3 bases: TGTGCCAGTACCGCAAACAGGGCGAGGACGGGAAACACCATATATTTT.

The chain couples TRBV27 to TRBJ2-5, with D possibly being TRBD1 (6 bases). V lost 5 bases to trimming and J lost 5 bases, with 18 bases between them. The CDR3 length is 15 residues. Germline CDR1 reads MNHEY; CDR2 reads SMNVEV (reference sequence). The CDR3 protein is CASSAYPTGMETQYF. CDR3 nucleotide sequence: TGTGCCAGCAGTGCGTACCCTACAGGGATGGAGACCCAGTACTTC.

The chain combines TRBV19 with TRBJ1-3; D gene ambiguous. Germline CDR1 and CDR2: LNHDA and SQIVND (reference sequence). With 3 bases removed from V and 0 bases from J, the gap between germline ends came to 6 bases. The CDR3 totals 14 residues. The DNA for the CDR3 is TGTGCCAGTAGTATTAGTAGCTCTGGAAACACCATATATTTT. Amino acids: CASSISSSGNTIYF.